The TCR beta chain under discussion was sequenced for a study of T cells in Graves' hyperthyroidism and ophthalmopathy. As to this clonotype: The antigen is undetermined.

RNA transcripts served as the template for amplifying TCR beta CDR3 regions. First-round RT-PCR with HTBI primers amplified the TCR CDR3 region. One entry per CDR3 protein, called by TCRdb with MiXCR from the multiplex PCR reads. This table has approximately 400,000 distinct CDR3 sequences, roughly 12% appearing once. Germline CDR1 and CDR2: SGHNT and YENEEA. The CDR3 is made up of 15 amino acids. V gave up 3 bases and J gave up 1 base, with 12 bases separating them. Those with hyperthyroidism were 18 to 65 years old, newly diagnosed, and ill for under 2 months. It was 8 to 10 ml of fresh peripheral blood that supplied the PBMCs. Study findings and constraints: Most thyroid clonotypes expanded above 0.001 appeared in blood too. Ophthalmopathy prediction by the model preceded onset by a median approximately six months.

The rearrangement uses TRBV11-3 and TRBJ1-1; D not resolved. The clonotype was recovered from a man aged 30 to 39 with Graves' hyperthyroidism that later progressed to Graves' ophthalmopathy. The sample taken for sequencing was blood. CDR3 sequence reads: CASSFAQTANTEAFF. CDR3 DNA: TGTGCCAGCAGCTTTGCGCAGACGGCGAACACTGAAGCTTTCTTT.